This is a list of T cell receptor beta chains from one sample in a study of pediatric ulcerative colitis. TCRdb's copy holds only in-frame clones and misses some; the assay was immunoSEQ multiplex PCR. The table includes tens of thousands of clones, approximately 74% detected once. Sequencing was performed on gut tissue. The receptors stem from a boy aged 10-17 years with severe ulcerative colitis. The CDR3 runs from the conserved cysteine through the conserved F or W. The D gene is left open where the match is weak. Expanded clones are given a class, and other clones once, few, many or no size at all.

>TRBD1|TRBJ2-7|15|NA|TRBV14
TGTGCCAGCAGTCGAGACGGGACAGGGGGCTACGAGCAGTACTTC
CASSRDGTGGYEQYF
>NA|TRBJ1-1|15|NA|TRBV18
TGTGCCAGCTCACCAATGTCGATCCGGAACACTGAAGCTTTCTTT
CASSPMSIRNTEAFF
>NA|TRBJ2-1|15|NA|TRBV4-2
TGTGCCAGCAGCCCAGCAGGACAAACGAGGGGTGAGCAGTTCTTC
CASSPAGQTRGEQFF
>NA|TRBJ2-1|15|NA|TRBV7-8
TGTGCCAGCAGCCAACTAGGGGGCTCCTACAATGAGCAGTTCTTC
CASSQLGGSYNEQFF
>TRBD2|TRBJ2-3|20|NA|TRBV4-1
TGCGCCAGCAGCTGGTCGTGGGGACTAGCGGGGGCGAGGGGGCCAGATACGCAGTATTTT
CASSWSWGLAGARGPDTQYF
>NA|TRBJ1-2|9|NA|TRBV30
TGTGCCGGACCTAGAGGCTACACCTTC
CAGPRGYTF
>NA|TRBJ2-1|13|NA|TRBV6-4
TGTGCCAGCAGTGACGACTCCTACAATGAGCAGTTCTTC
CASSDDSYNEQFF
>NA|TRBJ2-7|14|NA|TRBV10-3
TGTGCCATCAGTGAATCTAGCCTGCCCTACGAGCAGTACTTC
CAISESSLPYEQYF
>NA|TRBJ1-6|14|NA|TRBV27
TGTGCCAGCAGTTTGGGACGGGGTAAGGGGCCCCTCCACTTT
CASSLGRGKGPLHF
>TRBD2|TRBJ2-3|18|NA|TRBV7-8
TGTGCCAGCAGATTATATAGCGGGGGGGCCTTTTACGCAGATACGCAGTATTTT
CASRLYSGGAFYADTQYF
>TRBD1|TRBJ1-5|18|NA|TRBV6-8
TGTGCCAGCAGTTACGGGACAGGGGCCTCCTTTAGCAATCAGCCCCAGCATTTT
CASSYGTGASFSNQPQHF
>TRBD1|TRBJ2-7|12|few|TRBV6-6
TGTGCCAGCGGGGACAGGTTCAACGAGCAGTACTTC
CASGDRFNEQYF
>NA|TRBJ1-1|16|few|TRBV6-5
TGTGCCAGCAGTTACTCGAACAGCAAAATGAACACTGAAGCTTTCTTT
CASSYSNSKMNTEAFF
>NA|TRBJ1-5|15|NA|TRBV5-1
TGCGCCAGCAGCCTCTCGGGGTCGGGTAATCAGCCCCAGCATTTT
CASSLSGSGNQPQHF
>TRBD1|TRBJ1-1|15|NA|TRBV5-1
TGCGCCAGCAGCAGAACGACAGGGTCTAACACTGAAGCTTTCTTT
CASSRTTGSNTEAFF
>NA|TRBJ1-1|15|NA|TRBV6-5
TGTGCCAGCAGTTACTCGATAGGGGGAGGGACTGAAGCTTTCTTT
CASSYSIGGGTEAFF
>NA|TRBJ1-6|13|NA|TRBV6-5
TGTGCCAGCAGTTACCCCAAAGGGGGACCCCTCCACTTT
CASSYPKGGPLHF
>NA|TRBJ1-5|13|once|TRBV7-2
TGTGCCAGCAGCTACAGGGGCAATCAGCCCCAGCATTTT
CASSYRGNQPQHF
>TRBD2|TRBJ2-7|15|few|TRBV7-2
TGTGCCAGCAGCACACCTAGCGGCCCACTACGCGAGCAGTACTTC
CASSTPSGPLREQYF
>TRBD1|TRBJ2-7|15|few|TRBV5-1
TGCGCCAGCAGCTTGGCCGGGACAGCCACCTACGAGCAGTACTTC
CASSLAGTATYEQYF
>TRBD2|TRBJ2-5|15|NA|TRBV27
TGTGCCAGCAGTTTCCGCGGGGGGTCTCAAGAGACCCAGTACTTC
CASSFRGGSQETQYF
>TRBD1|TRBJ1-2|13|NA|TRBV6-6
TGTGCCAGCAGAAAGGACAGGCTCTATGGCTACACCTTC
CASRKDRLYGYTF
>NA|TRBJ1-1|13|NA|TRBV11-2
TGTGCCAGCAGCTCCCAGCTGAACACTGAAGCTTTCTTT
CASSSQLNTEAFF
>NA|TRBJ2-2|13|NA|TRBV7-8
TGTGCCAGCAGCAAAGGAGGGGCCGGGGAGCTGTTTTTT
CASSKGGAGELFF
>TRBD1|TRBJ1-2|17|NA|TRBV5-4
TGTGCCAGCAGCCACGACAGGGGGGGAAAGTCCGGCTATGGCTACACCTTC
CASSHDRGGKSGYGYTF
>TRBD2|TRBJ2-2|17|NA|TRBV7-9
TGTGCCAGCAGCTTAGCGCGGTCTAGCGGGGACACCGGGGAGCTGTTTTTT
CASSLARSSGDTGELFF
>NA|TRBJ1-5|13|NA|TRBV6-6
TGTGCCAGCAGTATTTCCACGGATCAGCCCCAGCATTTT
CASSISTDQPQHF
>TRBD1|TRBJ1-1|15|NA|TRBV5-1
TGCGCCAGCAGGAAATGGACAGGGGAAAACACTGAAGCTTTCTTT
CASRKWTGENTEAFF
>TRBD2|TRBJ2-1|19|NA|TRBV5-1
TGCGCCAGCAGCGGAACCGGGACTAGCGGGGGGTTCTCCTACAATGAGCAGTTCTTC
CASSGTGTSGGFSYNEQFF
>TRBD1|TRBJ1-1|17|NA|TRBV5-6
TGTGCCAGCAGCCCATGGACAGGGCCCAATCGTCGGACTGAAGCTTTCTTT
CASSPWTGPNRRTEAFF
>NA|TRBJ2-7|13|once|TRBV27
TGTGCCAGCAGTTTGTCGTGGTCCTACGAGCAGTACTTC
CASSLSWSYEQYF
>NA|TRBJ1-1|14|NA|TRBV30
TGTGCCTGGAGTATACACTCTATGAACACTGAAGCTTTCTTT
CAWSIHSMNTEAFF
>NA|TRBJ1-5|14|NA|TRBV27
TGTGCCAGCAGTTTAGGGCAGTACAATCAGCCCCAGCATTTT
CASSLGQYNQPQHF
>NA|TRBJ1-2|12|NA|TRBV28
TGTGCCAGCAGTACACCGAACTATGGCTACACCTTC
CASSTPNYGYTF
>NA|TRBJ2-7|14|NA|TRBV12-5
TGTGCTAGTGGTTCGTCGACAGGGAGGTACGAGCAGTACTTC
CASGSSTGRYEQYF